The 24 T cell receptor beta chains below were found in one sample sequenced in a study of CD8 T cells in ankylosing spondylitis. TCRdb itself ran the 5' RACE reads through MiXCR, one entry per CDR3 protein. The data hold about 340,000 distinct CDR3 sequences, with approximately 15% observed a single time. The sample comprised blood, either unsorted or a sorted T cell fraction (not recorded which). Receptor source: a male donor with ankylosing spondylitis or in good health (not recorded which).

This clonotype was seen more than once but under ten times. The chain links TRBV12-3 or TRBV12-4 to TRBJ1-4, with D unclear. The CDR3 spans 13 residues. Trimming cost V 3 bases and J 3 bases, with 5 bases left between them. The DNA of the CDR3 is TGTGCCAGCAGTTTCCAGGCTAATGAAAAACTGTTTTTT. As protein: CASSFQANEKLFF.

This clonotype was recorded many times. This chain links TRBV5-1 with TRBJ1-1; D perhaps matches TRBD1 (5 bases). Germline CDR1 reads SGHRS; CDR2 reads YFSETQ. Deletions cut 2 bases from V and 5 bases from J, with 13 bases between. This CDR3 has 14 amino acids. The CDR3 nucleotides are TGCGCCAGCAGCTTCGGACACCGAGGGACTGAAGCTTTCTTT. Amino acid sequence: CASSFGHRGTEAFF.

The genes are TRBV9 and TRBJ2-1; 12 nucleotides align to TRBD1. Losses at the gene ends were 7 bases for V and 6 bases for J; bases not matched to a gene: 8. The V gene's germline CDR1 is SGDLS and CDR2 YYNGEE. This CDR3 is built from 15 residues. CDR3 protein: CASGEGQGARNEQFF. As DNA, the CDR3 is TGTGCCAGCGGTGAGGGACAGGGGGCGCGCAATGAGCAGTTCTTC.

The chain recombines TRBV2 with TRBJ2-1; D may be TRBD2 (6 bases). Trimming pared 8 bases from V and 10 bases from J, leaving 21 bases between. This CDR3 is 14 amino acids long. Germline lookup yields CDR1 SNHLY and CDR2 FYNNEI. Written as DNA, the CDR3 is TGTGCCAGCGGGAGGACTCCCTTAGGGGAAGAGCAGTTCTTC. Encoded protein: CASGRTPLGEEQFF.

The rearrangement uses TRBV15 and TRBJ2-1; D is undetermined. Germline V lookup: CDR1 LNHNV, CDR2 YYDKDF (reference sequence). Trimming removed 1 base from V and 6 bases from J, with 13 bases in between. This CDR3 spans 15 amino acids. The CDR3 loop reads CATSRGTTKPNEQFF. DNA for the CDR3: TGTGCCACCAGCAGAGGGACCACAAAGCCCAATGAGCAGTTCTTC.

This clonotype showed up just a few times. This chain joins TRBV7-8 and TRBJ1-2; no definite D call. CDR3 length: 14 amino acids. V was clipped by 2 bases and J by 8 bases, with 15 bases between them. Germline CDR1 SGHVS, CDR2 FQNEAQ. CDR3 loop: CASSLTRSSGGYTF. The CDR3 bases are TGTGCCAGCAGCTTAACTCGTTCAAGCGGCGGCTACACCTTC.

The chain employs TRBV20-1 and TRBJ2-3, with 12 positions matching TRBD2. This CDR3 is 15 amino acids long. Trimming cost V 6 bases and J 5 bases; bases outside gene matches: 9. Germline V gives CDR1 DFQATT, CDR2 SNEGSKA (reference sequence). The CDR3 DNA is TGCAGTGCCGACCCCCTAGCGGGGGGGCAAGATACGCAGTATTTT. Protein sequence: CSADPLAGGQDTQYF.

CDR3 loop: CASSLSQETFTDTQYF. The DNA of the CDR3 is TGTGCCAGCAGCTTATCACAGGAAACCTTCACAGATACGCAGTATTTT. The chain couples TRBV7-6 to TRBJ2-3; maybe TRBD1 (5 bases). The CDR3 is 16 amino acids. Trimming removed 2 bases from V and 2 bases from J, with 14 bases in between. Germline loops: CDR1 SGHVS, CDR2 FNYEAQ. Full variable domain (remainder filled in from reference TRBV7-6 and TRBJ2-3): GAGVSQSPRYKVTKRGQDVALRCDPISGHVSLYWYRQALGQGPEFLTYFNYEAQQDKSGLPNDRFSAERPEGSISTLTIQRTEQRDSAMYRCASSLSQETFTDTQYFGPGTRLTVL.

The chain recombines TRBV12-3 or TRBV12-4 with TRBJ1-1, with D perhaps matching TRBD1 (6 bases). This CDR3 is 14 amino acids long. Trimming left V 5 bases short and J 9 bases short, with 19 bases between. The DNA for the CDR3 is TGTGCCAGCAGTCATGTGGGTCAGGGGAGAAAAGCTTTCTTT. The encoded protein is CASSHVGQGRKAFF.

This clonotype came up a few times. Here the CDR3 DNA reads TGCAGCGTTGGTGGGGACAGGGGGCCCACTGGGGCCAACGTCCTGACTTTC. Encoded protein: CSVGGDRGPTGANVLTF. V usage is TRBV29-1 and J usage is TRBJ2-6, with 12 bases aligning to TRBD1. This CDR3 is 17 amino acids long. The V gene's germline CDR1 is SQVTM and CDR2 ANQGSEA. Unmatched junction bases numbered 6, after V lost 4 bases and J lost 2 bases.

This clonotype was recorded a few times. The chain couples TRBV7-2 to TRBJ2-2; TRBD1 aligns across 9 bases. With 6 bases clipped from V and 1 base from J, the junction kept 3 bases outside the gene matches. Germline V lookup: CDR1 SGHTA, CDR2 FQGNSA. CDR3 size: 15 residues. CDR3 in DNA: TGTGCCAGCAGGCGGGACAGGGAGAACACCGGGGAGCTGTTTTTT. This codes for CASRRDRENTGELFF.

This clonotype has a handful of counts. The J gene is TRBJ2-2, the V gene TRBV12-3 or TRBV12-4, with 16 bases aligning to TRBD2. Trimming removed 5 bases from V and 3 bases from J; junction bases left unmatched: 6. The CDR3 is made up of 18 amino acids. CDR3 bases: TGTGCCAGCAGTCCGGGACTAGCGGGAGGGCCCTACACCGGGGAGCTGTTTTTT. This encodes CASSPGLAGGPYTGELFF.

The V call is TRBV4-2, the J call TRBJ2-5, with 10 positions matching TRBD1. Germline CDR1 LGHNA, CDR2 YNFKEQ. Losses at the gene ends were 1 base for V and 2 bases for J; bases not matched to a gene: 4. CDR3 length equals 16 residues. The CDR3 protein is CASSQVGQGFQETQYF. The CDR3 DNA reads as TGTGCCAGCAGCCAAGTGGGACAGGGGTTTCAAGAGACCCAGTACTTC.

V is TRBV4-2 and J is TRBJ2-2; D ambiguous. The CDR3 has 15 residues. V was clipped by 0 bases and J by 4 bases, with 9 bases between them. Per germline, CDR1 LGHNA and CDR2 YNFKEQ. CDR3 region: CASSQDLDITGELFF. The DNA of the CDR3 is TGTGCCAGCAGCCAAGACCTCGACATCACCGGGGAGCTGTTTTTT.

The CDR3 loop is CASSQGGGGLGDEQFF. The CDR3 nucleotides are TGCGCCAGCAGCCAAGGAGGGGGGGGGTTAGGGGATGAGCAGTTCTTC. The chain links TRBV4-1 to TRBJ2-1, with a possible D match to TRBD2 (7 bases). The CDR3 length is 16 residues. CDR1 and CDR2 (germline): MGHRA, YSYEKL. V was cut by 1 base and J by 8 bases, with 18 bases left in between.

V usage is TRBV7-8 and J usage is TRBJ1-1; D is perhaps TRBD1 (5 bases). Germline V gives CDR1 SGHVS, CDR2 FQNEAQ. The ends were cut back, 1 base at V and 5 bases at J, with 17 bases in the middle. CDR3 length: 16 amino acids. CDR3 amino acids: CASSLEGARPATEAFF. In DNA form, the CDR3 reads TGTGCCAGCAGCTTAGAAGGGGCCAGACCTGCAACTGAAGCTTTCTTT.

This clonotype was counted a few times. The chain joins TRBV12-3 or TRBV12-4 to TRBJ1-3, with TRBD1 as a possible D gene (5 bases). The CDR3 is 13 residues long. Trimming removed 4 bases at V and 8 bases at J, with 12 bases between. The CDR3 region is CASSSGRRHTIYF. CDR3 nucleotide sequence: TGTGCCAGCAGTTCAGGGAGGAGACACACCATATATTTT.

This clonotype was detected only a few times. The chain combines TRBV9 with TRBJ2-1; 9 bases agree with TRBD1. This CDR3 is 14 amino acids long. Germline CDR1 SGDLS, CDR2 YYNGEE. The trim removed 3 bases at V and 6 bases at J, leaving 4 bases unmatched. CDR3 amino acids: CASSESGQGNEQFF. The CDR3 nucleotides read TGTGCCAGCAGCGAGTCGGGACAGGGCAATGAGCAGTTCTTC.

The chain combines TRBV6-1 with TRBJ2-7; TRBD1 matches 7 bases. V was clipped by 6 bases and J by 0 bases; unmatched bases: 14. Germline V lookup: CDR1 MNHNS, CDR2 SASEGT. The CDR3 extends over 17 amino acids. The CDR3, as DNA: TGTGCCAGCAGCCCTCGGCCGGGGACAGACTTCTCCTACGAGCAGTACTTC. Its translation: CASSPRPGTDFSYEQYF.

The chain couples TRBV6-1 to TRBJ2-5; 9 nucleotides align to TRBD2. The germline V gene encodes CDR1 MNHNS and CDR2 SASEGT. J lost 5 bases, V lost 7 bases, and 8 bases had no gene match. The CDR3 totals 14 residues. In nucleotides, the CDR3 is TGTGCCAGCATGGAAGCGGGAGGTATGGAGACCCAGTACTTC. This translates into CASMEAGGMETQYF.

This sequence joins TRBV12-3 or TRBV12-4 and TRBJ1-2; 7 bases align to TRBD1. After removal of 3 bases from V and 2 bases from J, the junction contained 3 bases not matched to a gene. The CDR3 has 14 amino acids. CDR3 DNA sequence: TGTGCCAGCAGTTTCCTGACAGGGAACTATGGCTACACCTTC. This sequence encodes CASSFLTGNYGYTF.

The table lists this clonotype with a few counts. J is TRBJ1-1 and V is TRBV5-1; TRBD1 might be the D (6 bases). The V end lost 1 base, the J end lost 0 bases, and 10 bases lay between the germline ends. The CDR3 consists of 15 residues. Germline CDR1 is SGHRS and CDR2 is YFSETQ. The CDR3 reads CASSLTTGMNTEAFF. The CDR3 DNA follows: TGCGCCAGCAGCTTGACGACAGGCATGAACACTGAAGCTTTCTTT. Drawing the rest from reference TRBV5-1 and TRBJ1-1, the complete variable domain is KAGVTQTPRYLIKTRGQQVTLSCSPISGHRSVSWYQQTPGQGLQFLFEYFSETQRNKGNFPGRFSGRQFSNSRSEMNVSTLELGDSALYLCASSLTTGMNTEAFFGQGTRLTVV.

This clonotype was observed at least ten times. The rearrangement links TRBV12-3 or TRBV12-4 to TRBJ1-1; D ambiguous. The CDR3 is 13 amino acids. The V end lost 5 bases, the J end lost 2 bases, and 9 bases lay between the germline ends. This CDR3 is CASSPRANTEAFF. CDR3 DNA sequence: TGTGCCAGCAGTCCGAGGGCCAACACTGAAGCTTTCTTT.

This clonotype was recorded at least ten times. The chain combines TRBV5-6 with TRBJ2-3; D ambiguous. CDR3 length: 11 amino acids. Deletions cut 4 bases from V and 7 bases from J, with 7 bases between. Germline-derived CDR1 and CDR2 are SGHDT and YYEEEE. The CDR3 DNA sequence: TGTGCCAGCAGCCAGGCACATACGCAGTATTTT. Protein: CASSQAHTQYF.